The T cell receptor beta chain described here comes from a study of cytomegalovirus exposure and HLA in healthy donors. Overall study: The approximately 130 validation repertoires and the roughly 670 first-cohort repertoires shared a platform, a later analysis reported.

V was clipped by 8 bases and J by 5 bases; unmatched bases: 12. This CDR3 has 15 residues. The germline CDR1 and CDR2 sequences are SGHVS and FQNEAQ. Here immunoSEQ multiplex PCR was the method, and the copy in TCRdb shows in-frame clones only, minus some. The sample records a few hundred thousand clones, about 90% being singletons. On this clone: The antigen is unknown.

General observations from the study: Subsequent analysis revealed that first-cohort TCR clusters tended to co-occur in the 120 or so validation repertoires. Per published reports, the classifier diagnosed cytomegalovirus status with high specificity and sensitivity. Listed as cytomegalovirus-associated were 150 to 200 TCR beta chains.

Sequenced sample: PBMCs. The chain recombines TRBV7-8 with TRBJ1-2; 9 nucleotides agree with TRBD1. This TCR came from a man in his late teens or twenties in good health and CMV-seropositive. CDR3 nucleotide sequence: TGTGCCAGCGGAGACCGAGGGACAGGGATATATGGCTACACCTTC. Encoded protein: CASGDRGTGIYGYTF.